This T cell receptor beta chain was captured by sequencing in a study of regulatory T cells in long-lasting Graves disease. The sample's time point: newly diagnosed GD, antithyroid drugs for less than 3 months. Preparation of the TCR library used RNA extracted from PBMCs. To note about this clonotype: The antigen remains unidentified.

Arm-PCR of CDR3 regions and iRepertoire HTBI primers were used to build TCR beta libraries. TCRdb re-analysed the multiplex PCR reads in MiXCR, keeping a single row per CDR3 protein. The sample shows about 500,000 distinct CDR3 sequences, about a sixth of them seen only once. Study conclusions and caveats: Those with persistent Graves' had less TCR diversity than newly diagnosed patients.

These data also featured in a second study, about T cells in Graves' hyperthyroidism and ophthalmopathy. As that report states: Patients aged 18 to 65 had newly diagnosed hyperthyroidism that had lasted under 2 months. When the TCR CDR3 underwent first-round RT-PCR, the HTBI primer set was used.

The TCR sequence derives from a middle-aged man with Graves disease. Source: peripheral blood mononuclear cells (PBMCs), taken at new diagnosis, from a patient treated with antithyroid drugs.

The CDR3 loop reads CASSLDWGTNSPLHF. In nucleotides, the CDR3 is TGTGCCAGCAGCTTAGATTGGGGGACTAATTCACCCCTCCACTTT. V gene TRBV11-3 combines with J gene TRBJ1-6; D may be TRBD1 (5 bases). This CDR3 comprises 15 residues. The germline CDR1 and CDR2 sequences are SGHNT and YENEEA. Trimming pared 0 bases from V and 6 bases from J, leaving 9 bases between.